Shown below are 24 T cell receptor beta chains from a single sample sequenced in a study of blood T cell repertoires in COVID-19 (TCRdb year 2020). The library relied on the immunoSEQ multiplex PCR assay. Imported from immuneACCESS, the table was reduced by TCRdb to in-frame sequences with V and J called. These copies leave out some clones; in studies compared against another copy, an unresolved V gene accounts for under half, and the cause of the remainder is not known. The sample table records more than 200,000 clones; 75% to 90% of these occur just once. The leading ten clones occupy under 2.5% of the sample. The sequenced sample consisted of peripheral blood. Receptors were obtained from a man aged 25 to 40 with active or convalescent COVID-19.

The chain recombines TRBV29-1 with TRBJ2-1; 10 bases align to TRBD2. CDR3 size: 13 residues. J was trimmed by 2 bases and V by 7 bases; bases with no gene match: 2. The V gene's germline CDR1 is SQVTM and CDR2 ANQGSEA. The DNA for the CDR3 is TGCAGCGCCACTAGCGGGGCCTACAATGAGCAGTTCTTC. Protein sequence: CSATSGAYNEQFF.

The V call is TRBV7-2, the J call TRBJ2-5; D ambiguous. V lost 1 base and J lost 3, with 6 bases in between. CDR3 length: 13 amino acids. Germline V lookup: CDR1 SGHTA, CDR2 FQGNSA. CDR3 in DNA: TGTGCCAGCAGCTTAGGCAGAAAAGAGACCCAGTACTTC. Its translation: CASSLGRKETQYF.

V gene TRBV13 combines with J gene TRBJ1-3; TRBD1 matches at 9 bases. The CDR3 extends over 20 amino acids. Germline loops: CDR1 PRHDT, CDR2 FYEKMQ (reference sequence). The V gene end was trimmed by 2 bases and the J gene end by 2 bases; junction bases not matched to a gene: 16. The CDR3 bases are TGTGCCAGCAGCTTAAATTTAGGGACAGGGAGGTACGGAGCTGGAAACACCATATATTTT. Protein: CASSLNLGTGRYGAGNTIYF.

This chain connects TRBV5-1 to TRBJ1-1, with D tentatively TRBD1 (6 bases). The CDR3 covers 15 residues. Germline CDR1 SGHRS, CDR2 YFSETQ. V lost 0 bases and J lost 5, with 14 bases in between. CDR3 DNA: TGCGCCAGCAGCTTGGGAGGCAGGGGTAGGACTGAAGCTTTCTTT. Its protein product is CASSLGGRGRTEAFF. Based on the CDR3 plus reference TRBV5-1 and TRBJ1-1, the full variable domain is KAGVTQTPRYLIKTRGQQVTLSCSPISGHRSVSWYQQTPGQGLQFLFEYFSETQRNKGNFPGRFSGRQFSNSRSEMNVSTLELGDSALYLCASSLGGRGRTEAFFGQGTRLTVV.

This chain links TRBV7-9 with TRBJ2-3, with D possibly matching TRBD1 (5 bases). The CDR3 is 15 residues long. V lost 5 bases and J lost 0, with 12 bases in between. Germline assignment: CDR1 SEHNR and CDR2 FQNEAQ (reference sequence). The CDR3 coding sequence is TGTGCCAGCAGCCGATGGTCAGGGAGCACAGATACGCAGTATTTT. It is translated as CASSRWSGSTDTQYF.

V gene TRBV10-2 combines with J gene TRBJ2-3; 9 nucleotides align to TRBD1. The V and J ends lost 6 bases and 5 bases, in that order; junction bases with no gene match: 9. The CDR3 loop spans 15 amino acids. CDR1 and CDR2 from the germline V gene are WSHSY and SAAADI. CDR3 residues: CASRGAGTGQDTQYF. CDR3 coding DNA: TGCGCCAGCAGGGGAGCCGGGACAGGGCAAGATACGCAGTATTTT.

The rearrangement joins TRBV5-6 to TRBJ1-6; D may be TRBD1 (5 bases). Germline CDR1 reads SGHDT; CDR2 reads YYEEEE. V dropped 0 bases and J dropped 0 bases, with 7 bases sitting between them. This CDR3 has 16 residues. CDR3 DNA: TGTGCCAGCAGCTTGGGACAGCCCTCCTATAATTCACCCCTCCACTTT. The encoded protein is CASSLGQPSYNSPLHF.

This clone was detected once. This chain links TRBV19 with TRBJ2-5; maybe TRBD1 (6 bases). The CDR3 is 13 residues long. V lost 3 bases and J 3 bases, leaving 8 bases between the germline ends. Germline CDR1 and CDR2: LNHDA and SQIVND (reference sequence). The DNA of the CDR3 is TGTGCCAGTAGTATGGACAGTGAAGAGACCCAGTACTTC. It specifies CASSMDSEETQYF.

The chain couples TRBV10-1 to TRBJ2-1; D unresolved. V gave up 0 bases and J gave up 7 bases, with 13 bases separating them. The CDR3 is 15 amino acids. CDR1 is WNHNN and CDR2 is SYGVQD in the germline V gene (reference sequence). In DNA, the CDR3 is TGCGCCAGCAGTGAGTCGACTCTTCCCACGAATGAGCAGTTCTTC. Protein: CASSESTLPTNEQFF.

The chain has TRBV19 and TRBJ2-1, with 7 bases matching TRBD1. The CDR3 has 13 residues. V shed 7 bases and J 12 bases; nucleotides not matched to a gene: 12. CDR1 LNHDA and CDR2 SQIVND come from the germline V gene (reference sequence). The CDR3 spells CASIEGATLRQFF. CDR3 in DNA: TGTGCCAGTATAGAGGGGGCTACCCTGAGGCAGTTCTTC.

The V and J genes are TRBV6-2 or TRBV6-3 and TRBJ2-7, with TRBD1 matching 9 bases. The germline CDR1 and CDR2 sequences are MNHEY and SVGEGT. The CDR3 length is 16 residues. V dropped 2 bases and J dropped 1; count of bases not matched to a gene: 6. The CDR3 sequence is CASSYAGQGDSYEQYF. The CDR3 nucleotides are TGTGCCAGCAGTTACGCGGGACAGGGAGATTCCTACGAGCAGTACTTC.

The chain employs TRBV2 and TRBJ1-2; D is unresolved. V lost 6 bases and J lost 4, with 15 bases in between. Germline V gene lookup returns CDR1 SNHLY and CDR2 FYNNEI. This CDR3 has 14 amino acids. CDR3 nucleotide sequence: TGTGCCAGCAGGGGAGAGGGTGAGGTCTATGGCTACACCTTC. It codes for CASRGEGEVYGYTF. The full variable domain, its missing parts supplied by reference TRBV2 and TRBJ1-2, is EPEVTQTPSHQVTQMGQEVILRCVPISNHLYFYWYRQILGQKVEFLVSFYNNEISEKSEIFDDQFSVERPDGSNFTLKIRSTKLEDSAMYFCASRGEGEVYGYTFGSGTRLTVV.

The rearrangement links TRBV5-1 to TRBJ2-7; TRBD2 aligns across 10 bases. The CDR3 is 15 amino acids. The V gene's germline CDR1 is SGHRS and CDR2 YFSETQ. The ends lost 2 bases at V and 2 bases at J; junction bases unmatched: 4. The CDR3 DNA reads as TGCGCCAGCAGCTTCGGAGCGGGGGGGCCCTACGAGCAGTACTTC. Translated: CASSFGAGGPYEQYF.

V gene TRBV19 combines with J gene TRBJ1-1; D is ambiguous. The CDR3 has 16 residues. CDR1 LNHDA and CDR2 SQIVND come from the germline V gene (reference sequence). Trimming pared 7 bases from V and 4 bases from J, leaving 22 bases between. The CDR3 loop reads CASNPGMTRVGTEAFF. CDR3 in DNA: TGTGCCAGTAACCCCGGAATGACCCGGGTAGGCACTGAAGCTTTCTTT.

This clone has only one observation. The chain couples TRBV15 to TRBJ1-5, with D unclear. The CDR3 is 16 amino acids. Trimming took off 5 bases at V and 5 bases at J, with 19 bases between the two ends. Germline CDR1 LNHNV, CDR2 YYDKDF (reference sequence). The CDR3 DNA reads as TGTGCCACCAGCGGAGGAGTGACAAGGAGGGATCAGCCCCAGCATTTT. Its protein is CATSGGVTRRDQPQHF.

The chain links TRBV4-3 to TRBJ2-2; 9 bases agree with TRBD1. The CDR3 consists of 16 residues. The V gene's germline CDR1 is LGHNA and CDR2 YSLEER. V dropped 6 bases and J dropped 0; count of bases not matched to a gene: 5. The CDR3 loop reads CASRRGQGPNTGELFF. The CDR3 nucleotides are TGCGCCAGCAGACGCGGACAGGGGCCGAACACCGGGGAGCTGTTTTTT.

The rearrangement uses TRBV7-8 and TRBJ2-7; 7 nucleotides line up with TRBD1. Germline V lookup: CDR1 SGHVS, CDR2 FQNEAQ. V lost 4 bases, J lost 2 bases, and 5 bases stayed unmatched. The CDR3 is made up of 14 amino acids. The CDR3 loop is CASSSPGQAYEQYF. For the CDR3, the DNA is TGTGCCAGCAGCTCGCCTGGACAGGCCTACGAGCAGTACTTC.

This chain connects TRBV9 to TRBJ1-1, with D possibly matching TRBD1 (5 bases). The V and J ends lost 0 bases and 1 base respectively, with 10 bases between them. The CDR3 is 15 residues long. Germline V gene lookup returns CDR1 SGDLS and CDR2 YYNGEE. The CDR3 DNA reads as TGTGCCAGCAGCGTAGAGGGGCGGAGGAACACTGAAGCTTTCTTT. This codes for CASSVEGRRNTEAFF.

The V call is TRBV21-1, the J call TRBJ1-2; the table assigns TRBD1, which was not confirmed against the DNA. TRBV21-1 is termed a pseudogene. The CDR3 has 15 residues. The CDR3 spells CASSKGGQGNYGYTF. CDR3 in DNA: TGTGCCAGCAGCAAAGGGGGACAGGGAAACTATGGCTACACCTTC.

In this sample, this clone turned up a few times. This chain joins TRBV5-5 and TRBJ1-6; possibly TRBD1 for D (6 bases). Germline CDR1 and CDR2: SGHKS and YYEKEE (reference sequence). This CDR3 has 15 residues. Trimming took 2 bases from V and 7 from J, leaving 13 bases between them. The CDR3 reads CASSFITGQNSPLHF. CDR3 nucleotides: TGTGCCAGCAGCTTCATCACAGGGCAAAATTCACCCCTCCACTTT.

The rearrangement joins TRBV7-2 to TRBJ2-3; 9 bases fit TRBD2. J gave up 0 bases and V 6 bases, and 13 bases lay outside the gene matches. This CDR3 has 18 amino acids. Looked up from germline, CDR1 is SGHTA and CDR2 is FQGNSA. The CDR3 DNA is TGTGCCAGCAGTCCGGACAGGATTAGCGGGGGCAGCACAGATACGCAGTATTTT. The encoded protein is CASSPDRISGGSTDTQYF.

The V call is TRBV7-9, the J call TRBJ2-7; 8 bases are shared with TRBD1. V lost 5 bases and J lost 0; bases outside the gene matches: 9. The CDR3 sequence is 16 residues long. Germline CDR1 reads SEHNR; CDR2 reads FQNEAQ (reference sequence). DNA for the CDR3: TGTGCCAGCAGCCAAGCAGACAGGGGAGGCTCCTACGAGCAGTACTTC. Translating it yields CASSQADRGGSYEQYF.

The rearrangement links TRBV11-3 to TRBJ2-1; the match to TRBD2 covers 8 bases. V lost 5 bases and J lost 3; bases outside the gene matches: 15. This CDR3 spans 18 amino acids. Germline V CDR1 and CDR2: SGHNT, YENEEA. The CDR3 sequence: CASSPSPPLADHYNEQFF. CDR3 nucleotide sequence: TGTGCCAGCAGCCCCTCTCCCCCACTAGCGGACCACTACAATGAGCAGTTCTTC.

The rearrangement joins TRBV4-1 to TRBJ1-2; tentative D call: TRBD1 (5 bases). The CDR3 is 15 amino acids. CDR1 and CDR2 (germline): MGHRA, YSYEKL. V lost 0 bases to trimming and J lost 4 bases, with 12 bases between them. The CDR3: CASSQDSGPGYGYTF. The DNA of the CDR3 is TGCGCCAGCAGCCAAGACTCAGGGCCGGGCTATGGCTACACCTTC.